This record looks at one TCR beta chain sequence and its context. Trimming cost V 3 bases and J 10 bases, with 16 bases left between them. Germline CDR1 is DFQATT and CDR2 is SNEGSKA (reference sequence). The CDR3 has 13 amino acids. The record originates from a study of control samples from healthy donors and cancer patients. Using immunoSEQ multiplex PCR, the repertoire was profiled, and TCRdb retains in-frame clones only, with some absent. This table has about 100,000 clones, roughly 87% appearing once. The TCR originated in a woman between 50 and 59 years old in good health. This chain joins TRBV20-1 and TRBJ1-5; the D is unclear. Specimen: blood. CDR3 amino acids: CSASSTFQFPQHF. The CDR3 coding sequence is TGCAGTGCTAGTTCCACCTTCCAATTTCCCCAGCATTTT.